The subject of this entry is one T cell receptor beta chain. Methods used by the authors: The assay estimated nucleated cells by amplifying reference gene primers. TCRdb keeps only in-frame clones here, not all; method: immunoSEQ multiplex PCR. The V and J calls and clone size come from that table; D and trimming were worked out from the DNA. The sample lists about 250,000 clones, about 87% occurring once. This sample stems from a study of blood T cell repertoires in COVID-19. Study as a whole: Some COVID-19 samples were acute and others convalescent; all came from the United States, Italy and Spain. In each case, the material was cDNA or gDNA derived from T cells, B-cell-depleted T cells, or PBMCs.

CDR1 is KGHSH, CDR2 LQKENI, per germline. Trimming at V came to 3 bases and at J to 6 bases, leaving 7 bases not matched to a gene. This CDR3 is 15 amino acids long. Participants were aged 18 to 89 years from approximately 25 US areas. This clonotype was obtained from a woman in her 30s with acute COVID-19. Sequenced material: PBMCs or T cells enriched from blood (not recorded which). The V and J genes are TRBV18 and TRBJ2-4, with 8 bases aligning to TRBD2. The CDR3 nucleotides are TGTGCCAGCTCACCCGGGCAAAGCGGGGGAAACATTCAGTACTTC. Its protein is CASSPGQSGGNIQYF.